This T cell receptor beta chain was sequenced for a study of blood T cell repertoires in COVID-19. On the study more broadly: Both acute and convalescent COVID-19 samples were obtained from the United States, Italy and Spain. PBMCs, B-cell-depleted T cells, or T cells provided the cDNA or gDNA that made up the material.

Authors' data handling: Nucleated cell number was recorded as an estimate derived from reference gene primer amplification. Generated by immunoSEQ multiplex PCR, the TCRdb table keeps only in-frame clones and is missing some. That table furnishes V, J and clone size, whereas the DNA furnished D and trimming. This sample yields roughly 25,000 clones, of which 70% to 90% are seen a single time; 7.5% to 10% belongs to the top ten. CDR1 and CDR2 (germline): SGHAT, FQNNGV. The V gene end was trimmed by 0 bases and the J gene end by 5 bases; junction bases not matched to a gene: 5. The CDR3 contains 15 residues.

The specimen sequenced was peripheral blood. The receptor was isolated from a man in his sixties or seventies with acute or convalescent COVID-19. The chain has TRBV11-2 and TRBJ1-2; 8 nucleotides agree with TRBD1. CDR3: CASSLDPGQEYGYTF. The CDR3, as DNA: TGTGCCAGCAGCTTAGACCCGGGACAGGAGTATGGCTACACCTTC.